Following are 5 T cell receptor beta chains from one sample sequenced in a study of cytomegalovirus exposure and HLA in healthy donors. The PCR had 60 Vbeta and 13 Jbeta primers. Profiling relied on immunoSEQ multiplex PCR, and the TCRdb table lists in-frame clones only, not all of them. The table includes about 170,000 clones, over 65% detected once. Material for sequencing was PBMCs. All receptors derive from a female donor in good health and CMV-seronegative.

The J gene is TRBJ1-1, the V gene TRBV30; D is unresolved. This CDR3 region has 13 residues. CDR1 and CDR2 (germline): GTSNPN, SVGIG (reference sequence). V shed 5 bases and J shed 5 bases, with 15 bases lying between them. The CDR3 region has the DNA TGTGCCTGGGTTGCGGGTATACGGACTGAAGCTTTCTTT. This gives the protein CAWVAGIRTEAFF.

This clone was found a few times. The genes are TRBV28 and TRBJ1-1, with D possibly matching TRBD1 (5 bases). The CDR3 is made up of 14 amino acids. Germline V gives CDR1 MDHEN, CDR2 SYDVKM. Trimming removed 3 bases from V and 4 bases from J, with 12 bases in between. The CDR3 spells CASSLLGGGTEAFF. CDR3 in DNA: TGTGCCAGCAGTTTGCTTGGGGGGGGCACTGAAGCTTTCTTT. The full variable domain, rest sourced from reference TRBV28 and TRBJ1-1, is DVKVTQSSRYLVKRTGEKVFLECVQDMDHENMFWYRQDPGLGLRLIYFSYDVKMKEKGDIPEGYSVSREKKERFSLILESASTNQTSMYLCASSLLGGGTEAFFGQGTRLTVV.

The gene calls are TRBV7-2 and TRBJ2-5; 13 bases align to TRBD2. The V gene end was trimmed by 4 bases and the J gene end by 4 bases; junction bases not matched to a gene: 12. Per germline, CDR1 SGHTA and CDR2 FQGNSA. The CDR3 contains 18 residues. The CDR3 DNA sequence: TGTGCCAGCAGCTCCTTCCTAGGACTAGCGGGGGTGGCAGAGACCCAGTACTTC. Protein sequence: CASSSFLGLAGVAETQYF.

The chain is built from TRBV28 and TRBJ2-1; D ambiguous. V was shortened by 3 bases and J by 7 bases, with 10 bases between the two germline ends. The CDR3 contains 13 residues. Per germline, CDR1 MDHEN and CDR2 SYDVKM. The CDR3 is CASSFIEVNEQFF. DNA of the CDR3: TGTGCCAGCAGTTTTATAGAGGTAAATGAGCAGTTCTTC. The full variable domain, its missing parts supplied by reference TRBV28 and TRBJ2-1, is DVKVTQSSRYLVKRTGEKVFLECVQDMDHENMFWYRQDPGLGLRLIYFSYDVKMKEKGDIPEGYSVSREKKERFSLILESASTNQTSMYLCASSFIEVNEQFFGPGTRLTVL.

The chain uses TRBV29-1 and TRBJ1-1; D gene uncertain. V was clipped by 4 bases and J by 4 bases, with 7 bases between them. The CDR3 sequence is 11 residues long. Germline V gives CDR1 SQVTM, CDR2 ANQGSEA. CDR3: CSVAPSTEAFF. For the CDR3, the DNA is TGCAGCGTTGCCCCGAGCACTGAAGCTTTCTTT.